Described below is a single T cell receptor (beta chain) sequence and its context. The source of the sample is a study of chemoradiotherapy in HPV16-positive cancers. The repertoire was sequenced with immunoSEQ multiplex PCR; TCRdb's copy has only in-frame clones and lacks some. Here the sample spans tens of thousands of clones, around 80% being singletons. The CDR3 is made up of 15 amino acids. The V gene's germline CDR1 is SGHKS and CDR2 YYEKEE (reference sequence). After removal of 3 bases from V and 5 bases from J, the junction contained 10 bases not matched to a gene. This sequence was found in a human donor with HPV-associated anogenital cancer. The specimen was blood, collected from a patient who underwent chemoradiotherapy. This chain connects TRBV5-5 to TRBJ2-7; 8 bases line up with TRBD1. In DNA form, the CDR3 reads TGTGCCAGCAGCTCCCAGGGGGCGCATTCGGACGAGCAGTACTTC. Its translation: CASSSQGAHSDEQYF.